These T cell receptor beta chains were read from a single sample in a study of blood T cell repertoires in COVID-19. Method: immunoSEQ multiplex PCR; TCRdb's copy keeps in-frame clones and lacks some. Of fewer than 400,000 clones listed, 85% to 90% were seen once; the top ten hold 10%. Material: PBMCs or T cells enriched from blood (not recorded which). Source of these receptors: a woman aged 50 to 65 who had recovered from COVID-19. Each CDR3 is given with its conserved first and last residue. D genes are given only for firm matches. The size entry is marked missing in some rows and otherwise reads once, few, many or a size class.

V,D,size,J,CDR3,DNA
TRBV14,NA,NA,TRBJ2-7,CASSQVSRGNEQYF,TGTGCCAGCAGCCAAGTAAGTCGAGGGAACGAGCAGTACTTC
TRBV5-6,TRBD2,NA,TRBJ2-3,CASSLAQTSGGADTQYF,TGTGCCAGCAGCTTGGCCCAGACTAGCGGGGGGGCGGATACGCAGTATTTT
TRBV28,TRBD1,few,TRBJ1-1,CASSLPRTGRSNTEAFF,TGTGCCAGCAGTTTACCCCGGACAGGGCGTAGCAACACTGAAGCTTTCTTT
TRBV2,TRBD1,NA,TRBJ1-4,CASRKQGARHATNEKLFF,TGTGCCAGCAGAAAGCAGGGGGCGCGACATGCAACTAATGAAAAACTGTTTTTT
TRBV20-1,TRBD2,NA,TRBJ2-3,CSASGLAGGSDTQYF,TGCAGTGCTAGTGGACTAGCGGGGGGTTCGGATACGCAGTATTTT
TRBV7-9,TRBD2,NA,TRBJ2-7,CASSKLAGKNYEQYF,TGTGCCAGCAGCAAACTAGCGGGGAAAAACTACGAGCAGTACTTC
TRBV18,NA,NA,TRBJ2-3,CASSPEIKRSTDTQYF,TGTGCCAGCTCACCAGAAATTAAGCGAAGCACAGATACGCAGTATTTT
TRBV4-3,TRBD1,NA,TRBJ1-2,CASSQGRTGGTYGYTF,TGCGCCAGCAGCCAAGGGAGGACAGGGGGAACCTATGGCTACACCTTC
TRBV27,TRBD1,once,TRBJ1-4,CASSLGGQVNPGPTNEKLFF,TGTGCCAGCAGTCTAGGGGGACAGGTCAACCCGGGGCCAACTAATGAAAAACTGTTTTTT
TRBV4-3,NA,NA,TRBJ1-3,CASSQEPSFLAGNTIYF,TGCGCCAGCAGCCAAGAACCATCGTTTTTGGCAGGGAACACCATATATTTT
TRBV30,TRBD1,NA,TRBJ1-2,CACPGGGGYTF,TGTGCCTGTCCAGGGGGTGGAGGCTACACCTTC
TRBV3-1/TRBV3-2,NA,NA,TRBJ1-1,CASSRKGELGGSTEAFF,TGTGCCAGCAGCCGAAAAGGGGAACTGGGAGGCAGCACTGAAGCTTTCTTT
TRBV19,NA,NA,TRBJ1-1,CASSIDLGAGAEAFF,TGTGCCAGTAGTATAGATCTAGGGGCTGGGGCTGAAGCTTTCTTT
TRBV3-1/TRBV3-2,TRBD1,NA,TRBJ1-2,CASRQGGSYGYTF,TGTGCCAGCAGACAGGGGGGATCATATGGCTACACCTTC
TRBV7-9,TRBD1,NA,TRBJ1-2,CASSSSRDRGRWSYGYTF,TGTGCCAGCAGCTCGAGCCGGGACAGGGGGCGTTGGTCGTATGGCTACACCTTC
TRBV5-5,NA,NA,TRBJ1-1,CASSLFGGARNTEAFF,TGTGCCAGCAGCTTGTTCGGGGGGGCCCGAAACACTGAAGCTTTCTTT
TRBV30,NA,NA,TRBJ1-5,CAWSVLGTYPRAQHF,TGTGCCTGGAGTGTACTAGGGACATACCCCCGGGCCCAGCATTTT
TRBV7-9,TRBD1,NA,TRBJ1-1,CASSDRGTEAFF,TGTGCCAGCAGCGACAGGGGCACTGAAGCTTTCTTT
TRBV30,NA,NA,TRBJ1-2,CASSWGRLSYGYTF,TGTGCCTCCTCCTGGGGGCGTCTATCCTATGGCTACACCTTC
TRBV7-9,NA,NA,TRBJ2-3,CASSWGGVGTDTQYF,TGTGCCAGCAGCTGGGGCGGGGTAGGAACAGATACGCAGTATTTT
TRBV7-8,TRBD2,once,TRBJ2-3,CASSSQAGGTDTQYF,TGTGCCAGCAGCTCCCAAGCGGGGGGGACTGATACGCAGTATTTT
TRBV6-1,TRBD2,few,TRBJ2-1,CASSERLRGGHGEQFF,TGTGCCAGCAGTGAAAGGTTGCGGGGGGGCCATGGAGAGCAGTTCTTC
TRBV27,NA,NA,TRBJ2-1,CASSLWGVGTGRGRKDNEQFF,TGTGCCAGCAGTTTATGGGGAGTTGGTACGGGGAGAGGGAGGAAGGACAATGAGCAGTTCTTC
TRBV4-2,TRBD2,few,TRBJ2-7,CASSQGGASGVTIYEQYF,TGTGCCAGCAGCCAAGGAGGGGCTAGCGGAGTCACCATCTACGAGCAGTACTTC
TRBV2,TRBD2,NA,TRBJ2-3,CASSWTSGTYTDTQYF,TGTGCCAGCAGTTGGACTAGCGGGACCTACACAGATACGCAGTATTTT
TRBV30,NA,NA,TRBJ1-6,CAWRQGNGILTSLHF,TGTGCCTGGAGGCAGGGTAACGGAATCCTCACGTCCCTCCACTTT
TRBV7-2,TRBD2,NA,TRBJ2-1,CASSLVAGVANEQFF,TGTGCCAGCAGCTTGGTAGCGGGGGTTGCAAATGAGCAGTTCTTC
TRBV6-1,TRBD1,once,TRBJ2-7,CASSEEAGGYEQYF,TGTGCCAGCAGTGAAGAAGCAGGGGGCTACGAGCAGTACTTC
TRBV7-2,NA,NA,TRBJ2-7,CASSFGRVYEQYF,TGTGCCAGCAGCTTCGGCAGGGTCTACGAGCAGTACTTC
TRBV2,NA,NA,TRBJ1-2,CASKEGINYGYTF,TGTGCCAGCAAGGAGGGGATTAACTATGGCTACACCTTC
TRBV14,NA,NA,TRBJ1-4,CASSQDRGATNEKLFF,TGTGCCAGCAGCCAAGATCGCGGAGCAACTAATGAAAAACTGTTTTTT